This TCR beta chain emerged from a study of T cell responses to AZD1222 COVID-19 vaccine. Some clones are missing from TCRdb's copy, which holds only in-frame ones; the method was immunoSEQ multiplex PCR. The table records 150,000 to 200,000 clones, around 92% of them present only once. CDR1 is GTSNPN, CDR2 SVGIG, per germline (reference sequence). The J segment lost 9 bases and the V segment lost 2 bases, leaving 18 bases of the junction unmatched. The CDR3 runs 18 residues. The sequence derives from an adult in good health. Specimen: peripheral blood, collected on day 0 of AZD1222 vaccination. V is TRBV30 and J is TRBJ1-6; 8 bases are a match to TRBD1. CDR3 DNA sequence: TGTGCCTGGAGTCGTGTCCCATTTCGGACAGGGAGAAGTTCACCCCTCCACTTT. Amino acids: CAWSRVPFRTGRSSPLHF.